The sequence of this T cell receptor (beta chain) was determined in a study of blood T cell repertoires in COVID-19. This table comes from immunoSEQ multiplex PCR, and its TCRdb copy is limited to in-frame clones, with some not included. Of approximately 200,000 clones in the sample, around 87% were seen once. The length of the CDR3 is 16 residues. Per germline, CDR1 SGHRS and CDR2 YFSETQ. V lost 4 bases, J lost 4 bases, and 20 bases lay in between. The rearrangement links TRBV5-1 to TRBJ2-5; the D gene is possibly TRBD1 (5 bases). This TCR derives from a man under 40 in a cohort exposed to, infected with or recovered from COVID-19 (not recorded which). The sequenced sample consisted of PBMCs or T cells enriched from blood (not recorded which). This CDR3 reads CASSLWGRAKGETQYF. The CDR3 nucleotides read TGCGCCAGCAGCCTGTGGGGCAGGGCCAAAGGAGAGACCCAGTACTTC.